This T cell receptor beta chain stems from a study of cytomegalovirus exposure and HLA in healthy donors. Study in general: Later, an analysis reported that the 120 or so validation repertoires had used the same platform as the approximately 690 first-cohort repertoires. Whole-study findings and limits: Some TCR beta chains (approximately 180 of them) were listed as cytomegalovirus-associated.

Notes on this clone: Its antigen is unknown.

Per the germline V gene, CDR1 is SQVTM and CDR2 is ANQGSEA. The V and J ends lost 5 bases and 5 bases respectively, with 12 bases between them. CDR3 length equals 12 residues. The repertoire was sequenced with immunoSEQ multiplex PCR; TCRdb's copy has only in-frame clones and lacks some. The table shows 30,000 to 40,000 clones, with about 93% occurring only once. The genes are TRBV29-1 and TRBJ2-5; D is undetermined. The sequenced sample consisted of PBMCs. The source of this sequence is a man aged 18 to 30 in good health and CMV-seronegative. Here the CDR3 DNA reads TGCAGCGTTTCAGACGGGTATGAGACCCAGTACTTC. This codes for CSVSDGYETQYF.